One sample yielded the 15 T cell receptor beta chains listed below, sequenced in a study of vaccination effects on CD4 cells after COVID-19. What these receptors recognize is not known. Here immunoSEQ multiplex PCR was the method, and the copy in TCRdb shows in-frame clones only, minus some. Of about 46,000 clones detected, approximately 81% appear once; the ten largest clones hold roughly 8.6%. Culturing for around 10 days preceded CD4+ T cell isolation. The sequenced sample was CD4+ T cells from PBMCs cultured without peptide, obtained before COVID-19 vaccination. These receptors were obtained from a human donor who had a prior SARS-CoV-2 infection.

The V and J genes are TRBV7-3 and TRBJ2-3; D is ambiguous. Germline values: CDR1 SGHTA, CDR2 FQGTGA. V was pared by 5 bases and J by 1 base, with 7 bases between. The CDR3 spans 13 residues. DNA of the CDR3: TGTGCCAGCAGCCCCAGCCGCACAGATACGCAGTATTTT. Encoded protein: CASSPSRTDTQYF.

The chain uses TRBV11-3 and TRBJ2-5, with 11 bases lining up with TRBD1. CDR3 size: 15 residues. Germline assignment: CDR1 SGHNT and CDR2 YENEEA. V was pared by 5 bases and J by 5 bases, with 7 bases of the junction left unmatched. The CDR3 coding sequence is TGTGCCAGCAGCGACGGACAGGGGGCGCGGGAGACCCAGTACTTC. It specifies CASSDGQGARETQYF.

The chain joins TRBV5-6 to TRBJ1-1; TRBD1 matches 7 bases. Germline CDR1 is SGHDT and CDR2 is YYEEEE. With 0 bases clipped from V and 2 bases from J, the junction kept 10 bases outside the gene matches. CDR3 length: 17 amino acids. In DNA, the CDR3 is TGTGCCAGCAGCTTGGCTGGGTGGGACAGAGTTAACACTGAAGCTTTCTTT. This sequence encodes CASSLAGWDRVNTEAFF. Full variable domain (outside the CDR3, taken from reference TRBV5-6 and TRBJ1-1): DAGVTQSPTHLIKTRGQQVTLRCSPKSGHDTVSWYQQALGQGPQFIFQYYEEEERQRGNFPDRFSGHQFPNYSSELNVNALLLGDSALYLCASSLAGWDRVNTEAFFGQGTRLTVV.

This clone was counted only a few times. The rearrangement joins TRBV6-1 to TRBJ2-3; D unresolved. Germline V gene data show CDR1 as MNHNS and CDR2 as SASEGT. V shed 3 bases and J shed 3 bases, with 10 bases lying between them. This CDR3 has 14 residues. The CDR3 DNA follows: TGTGCCAGCAGTGACGGACCGTGGACAGATACGCAGTATTTT. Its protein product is CASSDGPWTDTQYF.

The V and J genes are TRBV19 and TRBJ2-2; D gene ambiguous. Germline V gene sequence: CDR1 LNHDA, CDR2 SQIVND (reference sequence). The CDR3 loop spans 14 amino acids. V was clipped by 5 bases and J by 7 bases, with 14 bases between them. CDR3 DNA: TGTGCCAGTAGTCTCGCCCCCGGAGTCGGGGAGCTGTTTTTT. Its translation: CASSLAPGVGELFF.

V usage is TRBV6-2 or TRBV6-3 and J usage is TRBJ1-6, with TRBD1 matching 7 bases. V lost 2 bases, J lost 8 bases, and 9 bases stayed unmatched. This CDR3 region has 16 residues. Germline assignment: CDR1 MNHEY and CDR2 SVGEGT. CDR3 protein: CASSYHRGKPDSPLHF. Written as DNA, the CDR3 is TGTGCCAGCAGTTACCACAGGGGCAAACCGGATTCACCCCTCCACTTT.

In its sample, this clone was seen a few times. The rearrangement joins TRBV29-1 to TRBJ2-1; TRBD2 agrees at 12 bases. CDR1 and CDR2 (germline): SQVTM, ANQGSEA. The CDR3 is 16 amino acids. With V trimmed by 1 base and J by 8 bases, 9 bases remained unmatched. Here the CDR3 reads CSVEVRLAGAVDEQFF. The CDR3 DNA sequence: TGCAGCGTTGAAGTCCGACTAGCGGGAGCCGTCGATGAGCAGTTCTTC.

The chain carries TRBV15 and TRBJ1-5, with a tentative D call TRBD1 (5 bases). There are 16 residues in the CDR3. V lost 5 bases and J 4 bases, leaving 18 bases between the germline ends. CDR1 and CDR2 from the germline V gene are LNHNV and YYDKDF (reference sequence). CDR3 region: CATSDHGGMQNQPQHF. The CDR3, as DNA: TGTGCCACCAGCGACCATGGGGGTATGCAAAATCAGCCCCAGCATTTT.

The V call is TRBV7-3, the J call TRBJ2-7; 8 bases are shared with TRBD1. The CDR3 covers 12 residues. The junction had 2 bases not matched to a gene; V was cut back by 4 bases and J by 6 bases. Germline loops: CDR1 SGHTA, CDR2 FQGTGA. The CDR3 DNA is TGTGCCAGCAGCTCACAGGGGGGCGAGCAGTACTTC. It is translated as CASSSQGGEQYF.

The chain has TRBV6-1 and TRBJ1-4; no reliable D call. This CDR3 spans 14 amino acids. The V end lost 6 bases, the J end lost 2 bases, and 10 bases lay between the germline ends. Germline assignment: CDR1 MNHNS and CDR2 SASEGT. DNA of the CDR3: TGTGCCAGCAGCAAGCCCGGGACTAATGAAAAACTGTTTTTT. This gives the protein CASSKPGTNEKLFF.

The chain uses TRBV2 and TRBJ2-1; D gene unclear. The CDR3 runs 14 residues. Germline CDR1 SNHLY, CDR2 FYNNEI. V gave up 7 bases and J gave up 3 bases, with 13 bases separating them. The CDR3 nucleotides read TGTGCCAGCAACCCCCGTGGGTACTACAATGAGCAGTTCTTC. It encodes CASNPRGYYNEQFF.

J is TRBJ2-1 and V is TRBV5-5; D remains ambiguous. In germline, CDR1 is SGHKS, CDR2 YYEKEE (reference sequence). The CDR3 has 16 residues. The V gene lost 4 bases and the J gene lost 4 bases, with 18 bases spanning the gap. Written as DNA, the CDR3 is TGTGCCAGCAGCGACCCCGGTCAGCTTGGGTACAATGAGCAGTTCTTC. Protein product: CASSDPGQLGYNEQFF.

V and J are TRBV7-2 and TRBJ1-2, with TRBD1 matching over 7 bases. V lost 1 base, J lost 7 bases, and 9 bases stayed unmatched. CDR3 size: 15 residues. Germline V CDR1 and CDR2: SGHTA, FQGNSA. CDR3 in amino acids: CASSLGGQFLFGYTF. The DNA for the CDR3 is TGTGCCAGCAGCTTAGGGGGACAGTTTTTATTTGGCTACACCTTC.

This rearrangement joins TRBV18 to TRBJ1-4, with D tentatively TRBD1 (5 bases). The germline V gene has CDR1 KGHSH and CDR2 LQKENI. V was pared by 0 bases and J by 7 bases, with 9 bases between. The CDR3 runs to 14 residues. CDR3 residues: CASSPPLRGEKLFF. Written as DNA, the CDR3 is TGTGCCAGCTCACCACCTTTAAGGGGTGAAAAACTGTTTTTT.

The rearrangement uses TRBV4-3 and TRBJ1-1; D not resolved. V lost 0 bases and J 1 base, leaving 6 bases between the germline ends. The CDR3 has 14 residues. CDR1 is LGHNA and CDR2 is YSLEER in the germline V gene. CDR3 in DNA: TGCGCCAGCAGCCAAGACACAGCGAACACTGAAGCTTTCTTT. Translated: CASSQDTANTEAFF.